This T cell receptor beta chain was recorded in a study of blood T cell repertoires in COVID-19. About the research overall: The samples span acute and convalescent COVID-19 from the United States, Italy and Spain.

CDR1 and CDR2 from the germline V gene are MDHEN and SYDVKM. V lost 4 bases and J lost 6, with 19 bases in between. The CDR3 runs to 15 residues. In the original analysis: Estimates of nucleated cell counts were drawn from the amplification of reference gene primers. Measured with immunoSEQ multiplex PCR; TCRdb has only the in-frame clones, and not every one. That table furnishes V, J and clone size, whereas the DNA furnished D and trimming. The sample has 410,000 or so clones; approximately 90% are singletons. Sequences were obtained from peripheral blood. The TCR was taken from a woman aged 40 to 49 with COVID-19, enrolled during active disease. The chain joins TRBV28 to TRBJ2-7, with D possibly being TRBD2 (5 bases). The CDR3 sequence: CASSSRDLGWGEQYF. In DNA, the CDR3 is TGTGCCAGCAGTTCTCGGGATCTCGGATGGGGCGAGCAGTACTTC.